The 2 T cell receptor beta chains presented below share a single source sample, sequenced in a study of shared clonotypes between healthy human individuals. Only in-frame clones appear in the TCRdb table, and some are missing; sequencing was by immunoSEQ multiplex PCR. The repertoire includes 950,000 to 1,100,000 clones, approximately 76% of them detected once, and about 1.5% sits in the top ten. Sample: memory CD4+ T cells sorted from blood. Subset denoted: CD45RA-negative fraction. Receptors were obtained from a man younger than 35 in good health.

V gene TRBV7-2 combines with J gene TRBJ1-3; D not certain. Germline values: CDR1 SGHTA, CDR2 FQGNSA. The V end lost 4 bases, the J end lost 9 bases, and 10 bases lay between the germline ends. The length of the CDR3 is 12 residues. CDR3 nucleotide sequence: TGTGCCAGCAGCTCCGCTTTAAGCACCATATATTTT. This sequence encodes CASSSALSTIYF.

This clone has more than one count but fewer than ten. The chain employs TRBV2 and TRBJ2-5; unclear D gene. V lost 4 bases, J lost 6 bases, and 6 bases lay in between. This CDR3 spans 11 amino acids. The germline V gene has CDR1 SNHLY and CDR2 FYNNEI. CDR3 bases: TGTGCCAGCAGTGGGTTGCAGACCCAGTACTTC. Its translation: CASSGLQTQYF. Complete variable domain (other parts from reference TRBV2 and TRBJ2-5): EPEVTQTPSHQVTQMGQEVILRCVPISNHLYFYWYRQILGQKVEFLVSFYNNEISEKSEIFDDQFSVERPDGSNFTLKIRSTKLEDSAMYFCASSGLQTQYFGPGTRLLVL.